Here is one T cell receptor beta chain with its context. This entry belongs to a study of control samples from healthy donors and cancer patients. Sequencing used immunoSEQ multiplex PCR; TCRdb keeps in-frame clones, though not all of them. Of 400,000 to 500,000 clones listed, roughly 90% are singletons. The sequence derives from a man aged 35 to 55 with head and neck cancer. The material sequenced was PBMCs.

This CDR3 reads CASSRAPSPTGELFF. In DNA form, the CDR3 reads TGCGCCAGCAGCAGGGCGCCCAGCCCTACCGGGGAGCTGTTTTTT. This chain connects TRBV4-3 to TRBJ2-2; D remains ambiguous. The CDR3 totals 15 residues. Per the germline V gene, CDR1 is LGHNA and CDR2 is YSLEER. V lost 5 bases and J lost 5, with 15 bases in between.